This T cell receptor (beta chain) was sequenced during a study of response to subunit inactivated influenza vaccine. Study outcomes and limitations: Authors suggested seasonal influenza vaccinations each recruit few new T cells.

Points on this clonotype: What it recognizes is unknown.

From the RT-PCR reads, TCRdb called clonotypes with MiXCR, one entry per CDR3 protein. The sample yields approximately 700,000 distinct CDR3 sequences, approximately 15% seen once. The receptor was derived from a man between 45 and 60 years old who received an inactivated influenza vaccine. Source: PBMCs from blood, taken approximately 13 days after vaccination.

The CDR3 spells CSARGGGTGTLTDTQYF. DNA of the CDR3: TGCAGTGCTAGAGGCGGGGGGACCGGGACTCTGACAGATACGCAGTATTTT. The genes are TRBV20-1 and TRBJ2-3; 8 positions match TRBD2. Germline-derived CDR1 and CDR2 are DFQATT and SNEGSKA (reference sequence). The length of the CDR3 is 17 residues. V lost 1 base and J lost 3; bases outside the gene matches: 12.